What follows are 14 T cell receptor beta chains derived from one specimen sequenced in a study of T cells in Graves' hyperthyroidism and ophthalmopathy (dated by TCRdb to between 2018 and 2021). The library was built by means of multiplex PCR. The sample was run on an Illumina HiSeq 2000. The TCR beta CDR3 regions were amplified from the RNA transcripts. A first-round RT-PCR of the TCR CDR3 used the HTBI primer set with the Qiagen OneStep RT-PCR kit. TCRdb applied fastp at Q25 and MiXCR to the public reads, then kept only in-frame beta chains. CDR3 protein sequences are deduplicated, and each keeps its most common genes and DNA. The sample table contains around 400,000 distinct CDR3 sequences; only one count was recorded for roughly 15% of them. The ten biggest clones cover around 20% of the sample. The sample was blood. The receptors were gathered from a woman aged 55-75 years with Graves' ophthalmopathy.

This clonotype was counted many times. This chain joins TRBV7-9 and TRBJ2-3, with 10 bases identical to TRBD2. This CDR3 is 16 amino acids long. Trimming at V came to 4 bases and at J to 5 bases, leaving 9 bases not matched to a gene. CDR1 is SEHNR, CDR2 FQNEAQ, per germline (reference sequence). Here the CDR3 DNA reads TGTGCCAGCAGCTCGAAAGCGGGAGGGCCAGTAGATACGCAGTATTTT. Translating gives CASSSKAGGPVDTQYF.

V and J are TRBV9 and TRBJ2-3; 14 nucleotides line up with TRBD2. The CDR3 spans 17 residues. Germline CDR1 SGDLS, CDR2 YYNGEE. V was clipped by 2 bases and J by 2 bases; unmatched bases: 4. The CDR3 region has the DNA TGTGCCAGCAGCGTCGGACTAGCGGGAGGTCACACAGATACGCAGTATTTT. Protein: CASSVGLAGGHTDTQYF.

This clonotype was picked up many times. The V gene is TRBV11-2, the J gene TRBJ2-7; TRBD1 matches at 9 bases. CDR1 and CDR2 (germline): SGHAT, FQNNGV. J lost 5 bases, V lost 0 bases, and 8 bases had no gene match. The length of the CDR3 is 16 residues. The CDR3 region is CASSLDWRDRVDEQYF. The CDR3 DNA is TGTGCCAGCAGCTTAGATTGGAGGGACAGGGTAGACGAGCAGTACTTC.

Ten or more counts support this clonotype. The chain is built from TRBV6-1 and TRBJ2-1, with 8 bases matching TRBD2. CDR1 is MNHNS and CDR2 is SASEGT in the germline V gene. V lost 5 bases and J lost 0; bases outside the gene matches: 3. This CDR3 is 15 amino acids long. CDR3 sequence: CASSTGLASYNEQFF. The CDR3 DNA reads as TGTGCCAGCAGTACCGGACTAGCCTCCTACAATGAGCAGTTCTTC.

The chain joins TRBV3-1 to TRBJ1-2; 10 nucleotides agree with TRBD1. The CDR3 runs 14 residues. From germline, CDR1 is LGHDT and CDR2 YNNKEL (reference sequence). Trimming removed 4 bases from V and 4 bases from J; junction bases left unmatched: 3. CDR3: CASSPTGGGYGYTF. CDR3 in DNA: TGTGCCAGCAGCCCGACAGGGGGCGGCTATGGCTACACCTTC.

This clonotype was found many times. The chain uses TRBV5-1 and TRBJ1-1, with D possibly matching TRBD1 (5 bases). CDR3 length: 15 amino acids. The V gene's germline CDR1 is SGHRS and CDR2 YFSETQ. Trimming removed 3 bases from V and 1 base from J, with 13 bases in between. The CDR3 loop is CASSSAAGTNTEAFF. CDR3 in DNA: TGCGCCAGCAGCTCGGCGGCAGGGACGAACACTGAAGCTTTCTTT.

This clonotype appeared a few times. This sequence joins TRBV5-1 and TRBJ1-2; 7 nucleotides line up with TRBD1. Trimming cost V 4 bases and J 7 bases; bases outside gene matches: 13. Per germline, CDR1 SGHRS and CDR2 YFSETQ. CDR3 length: 15 amino acids. The CDR3 DNA follows: TGCGCCAGCAGCCAAATTACAGGGGTGGTAGGTGGCTACACCTTC. Translating it yields CASSQITGVVGGYTF.

This clonotype was detected ten times or more. V gene TRBV6-4 combines with J gene TRBJ1-1; D may be TRBD1 (5 bases). Germline CDR1 and CDR2: MRHNA and SNTAGT. V gave up 6 bases and J gave up 1 base, with 9 bases separating them. The CDR3 runs 13 residues. The CDR3 loop reads CASRRDGNTEAFF. The CDR3, as DNA: TGTGCCAGCAGGCGGGACGGGAACACTGAAGCTTTCTTT.

The gene calls are TRBV7-2 and TRBJ2-2; 9 bases align to TRBD1. The CDR3 spans 16 residues. The V gene's germline CDR1 is SGHTA and CDR2 FQGNSA. V trimming: 4 bases; J trimming: 6 bases; junction bases outside the gene matches: 9. The CDR3 reads CASSSRGQGNAGELFF. The CDR3 region has the DNA TGTGCCAGCAGCTCACGGGGACAGGGAAACGCCGGGGAGCTGTTTTTT.

Many counts were recorded for this clonotype. CDR3 coding DNA: TGTGCCAGCAGTTTAAGTGCGGATACGCAGTATTTT. Its protein is CASSLSADTQYF. The V and J genes are TRBV27 and TRBJ2-3; D is unresolved. Deletions cut 2 bases from V and 6 bases from J, with 6 bases between. This CDR3 comprises 12 residues. The germline CDR1 and CDR2 sequences are MNHEY and SMNVEV (reference sequence).

The rearrangement uses TRBV29-1 and TRBJ2-7, with a possible D match to TRBD1 (6 bases). The germline V gene has CDR1 SQVTM and CDR2 ANQGSEA. The V end lost 7 bases, the J end lost 3 bases, and 10 bases lay between the germline ends. There are 11 residues in the CDR3. CDR3 in amino acids: CSAVTGYEQYF. The CDR3 nucleotides are TGCAGCGCTGTGACAGGCTACGAGCAGTACTTC.

The sample holds many counts of this clonotype. This chain connects TRBV28 to TRBJ1-2; D is unclear. The CDR3 consists of 14 residues. With 2 bases removed from V and 2 bases from J, the gap between germline ends came to 9 bases. Germline CDR1 reads MDHEN; CDR2 reads SYDVKM. Here the CDR3 reads CASSLRPINYGYTF. In DNA, the CDR3 is TGTGCCAGCAGTTTAAGGCCGATAAACTATGGCTACACCTTC.

This clonotype was seen a handful of times. V usage is TRBV19 and J usage is TRBJ2-1, with TRBD1 as a possible D gene (5 bases). The germline V gene encodes CDR1 LNHDA and CDR2 SQIVND (reference sequence). The CDR3 spans 12 residues. Trimming stripped 8 bases from V and 4 bases from J, with 9 bases between. The CDR3 DNA is TGTGCCAGTCGGTCAGGGTACAATGAGCAGTTCTTC. Its protein is CASRSGYNEQFF.

This clonotype was counted at least ten times. This sequence joins TRBV7-3 and TRBJ2-1; 9 nucleotides align to TRBD1. The CDR3 loop spans 14 amino acids. CDR1 and CDR2 (germline): SGHTA, FQGTGA. V shed 3 bases and J 8 bases; nucleotides not matched to a gene: 5. In nucleotides, the CDR3 is TGTGCCAGCAGCTTTGACAGGGGGAGCGATGAGCAGTTCTTC. Translated: CASSFDRGSDEQFF.